This TCR beta chain derives from a study of beta chain features in type 1 diabetes. Study results and caveats: All four CD4+ subsets from Type 1 diabetes patients carried moderately but significantly shorter TCRB CDR3s.

By way of CD45RO/CCR7/CD25/CD127/CD95/CD27, the CD4+ regulatory, stem cell-like memory, central memory and naive cells were sorted. Concerning this clone itself: Antigen unknown.

Of the isolated RNA, all was reverse transcribed, and so the sequenced material was expressed TCRB transcripts. Only in-frame clones appear in the TCRdb table, and some are missing; sequencing was by immunoSEQ multiplex PCR. The repertoire includes roughly 150,000 clones, less than 9.5% of them detected once, and 0.94% sits in the top ten. The CDR3 sequence is 15 residues long. With V trimmed by 1 base and J by 3 bases, 3 bases remained unmatched. Germline V gives CDR1 SEHNR, CDR2 FQNEAQ (reference sequence). The sequenced sample consisted of central memory CD4+ T cells from blood. V and J are TRBV7-9 and TRBJ2-1; TRBD1 matches 7 bases. This clonotype was obtained from a woman in her forties with type 1 diabetes. The CDR3 here is CASSLGQGFYNEQFF. In DNA form, the CDR3 reads TGTGCCAGCAGCTTAGGACAGGGCTTCTACAATGAGCAGTTCTTC.